This T cell receptor (beta chain) was recorded in a study of graft-versus-host responses after intestinal transplantation. Whole-study results and caveats: Across patients carrying graft-donor T cell macrochimerism, allografts held high graft-versus-host to host-versus-graft clonal ratios.

This CDR3 spans 15 amino acids. V gave up 1 base and J gave up 6 bases, with 14 bases separating them. Per the germline V gene, CDR1 is SGHVS and CDR2 is FQNEAQ. Profiled with immunoSEQ multiplex PCR; TCRdb holds only in-frame clones, not every one. The table includes about 40,000 clones, 85% to 95% detected once. About this clone itself: Its matching antigen is unknown.

Sample: unstimulated CD8+ T cells sorted from spleen or lymph node cells, taken before transplant. The receptor was derived from a human donor who was the organ donor for an intestinal transplant. The chain uses TRBV7-8 and TRBJ2-3, with D perhaps TRBD2 (6 bases). CDR3 sequence (DNA): TGTGCCAGCAGCTTAGTCCTAGGCGCGGGGGATACGCAGTATTTT. It codes for CASSLVLGAGDTQYF.